Listed below are T cell receptor beta chains from one sample, sequenced in a study of regulatory T cells in long-lasting Graves disease. TCRdb redid the calling of the multiplex PCR reads with MiXCR, one entry per CDR3 protein. The sample shows approximately 300,000 distinct CDR3 sequences, about 18% of them seen only once. Sequenced material: peripheral blood mononuclear cells (PBMCs), taken at new diagnosis, from a patient treated with antithyroid drugs. These receptors came from a female donor with Graves disease. The CDR3 runs from the conserved cysteine through the conserved F or W. The D gene is left open where the match is weak. Size values are once, few and many counts, or a class for expanded clones, and some rows have none.

clone size	V gene	D gene	J gene	CDR3 DNA	CDR3 protein
many	TRBV5-1	-	TRBJ2-1	TGCGCCAGCAGCTTATTAGGGACCAATGAGCAGTTCTTC	CASSLLGTNEQFF
many	TRBV28	-	TRBJ2-5	TGTGCCAGTAGAGGGAGCGCAGGGATATGGGAGACCCAGTACTTC	CASRGSAGIWETQYF
few	TRBV29-1	TRBD1	TRBJ2-7	TGCAGCGCTACGACAGGGGCCGGGTGGTACTTC	CSATTGAGWYF
many	TRBV19	-	TRBJ1-1	TGTGCCTGTGGTTCTACAGGGACGGGGAACACTGAAGCTTTCTTT	CACGSTGTGNTEAFF
-	TRBV20-1	TRBD2	TRBJ2-3	TGCAGTGCTAGAGATAGACTAGCGGATATCACAGATACGCGGTATTTT	CSARDRLADITDTRYF
many	TRBV28	-	TRBJ1-5	TGTGCCAGCAGTTTACGGTGGAGCAATCAGCCCCAGCATTTT	CASSLRWSNQPQHF
many	TRBV20-1	TRBD2	TRBJ2-3	TGCAGTGCTTTTCGGACGCAGGGAGGGACGCAGTATTTT	CSAFRTQGGTQYF
-	TRBV30	-	TRBJ1-2	TGTGCCTGGATCCCCGGGGGATACCAAAACTATGGCTACACCTTC	CAWIPGGYQNYGYTF
many	TRBV6-6	-	TRBJ1-5	TGTGCCAGCAGTTACTCGGGGCAGGGGTATAGCAATCAGCCCCAGCATTTT	CASSYSGQGYSNQPQHF
many	TRBV6-5	-	TRBJ2-7	TGTGCCAGCAGTTACTTTAGCGCCTACGAGCAGTACTTC	CASSYFSAYEQYF
-	TRBV19	-	TRBJ2-1	TGTGCCAGTAGTATAGTGACTCCAATACCCCTAATTGCCTACAATGAGCAGTTCTTC	CASSIVTPIPLIAYNEQFF
many	TRBV10-2	TRBD2	TRBJ2-1	TGCGCCAGCAGTGGTTTAGTGGGGACTAGCGGATACAATGAGCAGTTCTTC	CASSGLVGTSGYNEQFF
many	TRBV12-3/TRBV12-4	TRBD2	TRBJ2-2	TGTGCCAACGGGAGGCCCACCGGGGAGCTGTTTTTT	CANGRPTGELFF
many	TRBV11-3	TRBD2	TRBJ2-7	TGTGCCAGCAGCCCGACTAGCGGGACCTACGAGCAGTACTTC	CASSPTSGTYEQYF
many	TRBV19	TRBD1	TRBJ1-1	TGTGCCAGTAGAGACAGGGGGCTGGAAACTGAAGCTTTCTTT	CASRDRGLETEAFF
-	TRBV18	-	TRBJ2-1	TGTGCCAGCTCACCAGATCCCGTCCCCCGTAAGTTCTTC	CASSPDPVPRKFF
many	TRBV27	-	TRBJ2-1	TGTGCCAGCAGTTTCTTGCCGCTCTCTGGGTCGTACAATGAGCAGTTCTTC	CASSFLPLSGSYNEQFF
many	TRBV6-2/TRBV6-3	TRBD1	TRBJ1-1	TGTGCCAGCAGTTACGGACAGGGCTCCGAAGCTTTCTTT	CASSYGQGSEAFF
-	TRBV10-3	TRBD1	TRBJ1-5	TGTGCCATCAGTCGGACAGGGGACAGCAATCAGCCCCAGCATTTT	CAISRTGDSNQPQHF
many	TRBV12-3/TRBV12-4	-	TRBJ1-2	TGTGCCAGCAGCTACGGGTTGGCCTATGGCTACACCTTC	CASSYGLAYGYTF
many	TRBV5-6	-	TRBJ2-7	TGTGCCAGCAGCTTGGATTCCCCCTGGGTCGAGCAGTACTTC	CASSLDSPWVEQYF
-	TRBV13	TRBD2	TRBJ2-3	TGTGCCAGCAGACCTTCCCCGAGCGGGGAGAGTTTCACAGATACGCAGTATTTT	CASRPSPSGESFTDTQYF
few	TRBV10-1	TRBD2	TRBJ2-7	TGCGCCCACCTTAGTGGCCTAGCGGGAGACCAACCATTTTACGAGCAGTACTTC	CAHLSGLAGDQPFYEQYF
many	TRBV7-9	-	TRBJ2-3	TGTGCCAGCAGCTTAGGGGCAGATACGCAGTATTTT	CASSLGADTQYF
-	TRBV6-1	-	TRBJ1-6	TGTGCCAGCAGTCACCAGTACAAGACGAGTGCCTATAATTCACCCCTCCACTTT	CASSHQYKTSAYNSPLHF
many	TRBV20-1	-	TRBJ1-3	TGCAGTGCTAGCCCCAATCAGGGGTACTCTGGAAACACCATATATTTT	CSASPNQGYSGNTIYF
few	TRBV18	-	TRBJ2-4	TGTGCCAGCTCACCAGAACTAGCCAAAAACATTCAGTACTTC	CASSPELAKNIQYF
-	TRBV9	-	TRBJ1-2	TGTGCCAGCAGCGGAAATGGCTACACCTTC	CASSGNGYTF
-	TRBV4-1	-	TRBJ1-6	TGCGCCAGTGGGGGGTCCTATAATTCACCCCTCCACTTT	CASGGSYNSPLHF
many	TRBV3-1	-	TRBJ2-7	TGTGCCAGCAGCCAGAACAACTACGAGCAGTACTTC	CASSQNNYEQYF
many	TRBV27	-	TRBJ1-1	TGTGCCAGCCTTACCCCACTGAACACTGAAGCTTTCTTT	CASLTPLNTEAFF
-	TRBV13	TRBD1	TRBJ2-7	TGTGCCAGCAGCTTACTGGGACAGGGGGCTTTCGAGCAGTACTTC	CASSLLGQGAFEQYF
-	TRBV2	-	TRBJ1-4	TGTGCCAGCAGTTTAGGACGGAGAACTAATGAAAAACTGTTTTTT	CASSLGRRTNEKLFF
-	TRBV11-2	-	TRBJ1-3	TGTGCCAGCAGTCAGACCAGGGGTTCCTCTGGAAACACCATATATTTT	CASSQTRGSSGNTIYF
many	TRBV2	-	TRBJ2-5	TGTGCCAGCAGTGAAGGGGTACGGGTCGCGACCCAGTACTTC	CASSEGVRVATQYF
-	TRBV11-2	TRBD2	TRBJ2-1	TGTGCCAGCAGCTCTATATGGCGGGAGGGCAATGAGCAGTTCTTC	CASSSIWREGNEQFF
-	TRBV9	-	TRBJ2-1	TGTGCCAGCAGCGGTGTCGGGGAGTCCTACAATGAGCAGTTCTTC	CASSGVGESYNEQFF
many	TRBV3-1	TRBD1	TRBJ1-3	TGTGCCAGCAGCCGACAGGGGATTGGAAACACCATATATTTT	CASSRQGIGNTIYF
-	TRBV6-2/TRBV6-3	TRBD2	TRBJ2-7	TGTGCCAGCAGTGGTAGCGGGAGGGTCCACGAGCAGTACTTC	CASSGSGRVHEQYF
-	TRBV20-1	-	TRBJ2-4	TGCAGTGCTAGCCGGCCAGGACTAGCCAAAAACATTCAGTACTTC	CSASRPGLAKNIQYF
many	TRBV19	TRBD2	TRBJ2-5	TGTGCCAGTAGCCGAAGGACTAGTGGGGGAGGCCAAGAGACCCAGTACTTC	CASSRRTSGGGQETQYF
many	TRBV19	-	TRBJ2-1	TGTGCCAGTAGTATATTCCAGGATGAGCAGTTCTTC	CASSIFQDEQFF
many	TRBV12-3/TRBV12-4	TRBD1	TRBJ1-3	TGTGCCAGCAGTTTTTTCGGGACAGGTGCGAACACCATATATTTT	CASSFFGTGANTIYF
many	TRBV3-1	-	TRBJ2-7	TGTGCCAGCAGCCCCACCGATTCGTCCTACGAGCAGTACTTC	CASSPTDSSYEQYF
many	TRBV5-6	TRBD1	TRBJ1-1	TGTGCCAGCAGCTTGCCCGGGACAGGGGGCGACGGTACTGAAGCTTTCTTT	CASSLPGTGGDGTEAFF
few	TRBV15	TRBD2	TRBJ2-4	TGTGCCACCAGCAGAGCCGGGGGGGACATTCAGTACTTC	CATSRAGGDIQYF
few	TRBV9	-	TRBJ2-3	TGTGCCAGCAGCGTGAGGGGAAAATCTAGCGCAGATACGCAGTATTTT	CASSVRGKSSADTQYF
many	TRBV3-1	-	TRBJ2-7	TGTGCCAGCAGCCAAGGAGCCGGAGAGCAGTACTTC	CASSQGAGEQYF
-	TRBV2	TRBD2	TRBJ2-1	TGTGCCAGCAGTGAAGCGGACGGACTAGCGGGAGTTAATGAGCAGTTCTTC	CASSEADGLAGVNEQFF
-	TRBV4-1	TRBD2	TRBJ2-3	TGCGCCAGCAGCCAAGTTCCAGCGGGAGAGGGTACGCAGTATTTT	CASSQVPAGEGTQYF
many	TRBV11-3	-	TRBJ2-3	TGTGCCAGCAGCTTCGGCAGGGGATCAGATACGCAGTATTTT	CASSFGRGSDTQYF
many	TRBV27	TRBD2	TRBJ2-1	TGTGCCAGCAGTATAGAGACTAGCGGGAGGGATAGGGATGAGCAGTTCTTC	CASSIETSGRDRDEQFF